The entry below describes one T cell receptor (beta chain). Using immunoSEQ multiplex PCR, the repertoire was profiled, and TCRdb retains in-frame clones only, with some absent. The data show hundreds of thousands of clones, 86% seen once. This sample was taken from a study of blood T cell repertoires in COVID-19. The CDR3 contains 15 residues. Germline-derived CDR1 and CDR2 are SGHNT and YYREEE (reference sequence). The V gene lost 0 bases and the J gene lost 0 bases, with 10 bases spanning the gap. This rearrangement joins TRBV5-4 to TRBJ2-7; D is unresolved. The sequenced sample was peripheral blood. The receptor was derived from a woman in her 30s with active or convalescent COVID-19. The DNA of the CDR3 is TGTGCCAGCAGCTTGGTACAGACCCGCTCCTACGAGCAGTACTTC. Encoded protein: CASSLVQTRSYEQYF.